The 24 T cell receptor beta chains in this list originate from one sample, sequenced in a study of T cells in Graves' hyperthyroidism and ophthalmopathy (dated 2019 in TCRdb). Libraries were constructed by multiplex PCR. Instrument used: Illumina HiSeq 2000. Amplification of TCR beta CDR3 regions was carried out from RNA transcripts. For the first round of RT-PCR on the TCR CDR3, the HTBI primer set was used together with the Qiagen OneStep RT-PCR kit. Using fastp trimming at Q25 and MiXCR clonotype assembly, TCRdb reanalyzed the public sequencing data and kept in-frame beta chains. Each record represents a unique CDR3 protein, reported with the most common genes and DNA among its rows. This sample is represented by roughly 61,000 distinct CDR3 sequences; about 57% of them were singletons. Jointly, the top ten make up 2.5% to 3.5% of the sample. Material for sequencing was blood. These receptor sequences come from a woman aged 60-75 years with Graves' ophthalmopathy.

V and J are TRBV20-1 and TRBJ2-1, with 8 nucleotides matching TRBD2. There are 13 residues in the CDR3. V trimming: 6 bases; J trimming: 4 bases; junction bases outside the gene matches: 5. Germline V gene sequence: CDR1 DFQATT, CDR2 SNEGSKA (reference sequence). The CDR3 bases are TGCAGTGCGCCTCGCGGGAGGTACAATGAGCAGTTCTTC. Translating gives CSAPRGRYNEQFF.

In this sample, this clonotype turned up many times. The chain links TRBV3-1 to TRBJ2-5; TRBD2 might be the D (5 bases). This CDR3 spans 15 amino acids. The V and J ends lost 4 bases and 5 bases respectively, with 17 bases between them. Germline CDR1 LGHDT, CDR2 YNNKEL (reference sequence). The CDR3 DNA reads TGTGCCAGCAGCCTTAAGACGGACTTAAGGGAGACCCAGTACTTC. Translating gives CASSLKTDLRETQYF.

Ten or more counts support this clonotype. This chain joins TRBV3-1 and TRBJ1-3, with D hard to call. The CDR3 spans 11 residues. Germline-derived CDR1 and CDR2 are LGHDT and YNNKEL (reference sequence). V lost 4 bases, J lost 5 bases, and 3 bases lay in between. The CDR3 is CASSLRNTIYF. CDR3 DNA sequence: TGTGCCAGCAGCCTTCGAAACACCATATATTTT.

This clonotype was observed once. V is TRBV12-3 or TRBV12-4 and J is TRBJ1-4, with TRBD1 identical over 9 bases. After removal of 1 base from V and 5 bases from J, the junction contained 2 bases not matched to a gene. The CDR3 contains 15 residues. In DNA, the CDR3 is TGTGCCAGCAGTTTAGACGGGACAGGGAATGAAAAACTGTTTTTT. Translating it yields CASSLDGTGNEKLFF.

This clonotype was recorded only once. This chain joins TRBV20-1 and TRBJ2-7; 7 bases match TRBD2. Germline V gene data show CDR1 as DFQATT and CDR2 as SNEGSKA (reference sequence). With 5 bases clipped from V and 0 bases from J, the junction kept 7 bases outside the gene matches. The CDR3 is 14 amino acids. In DNA, the CDR3 is TGCAGTGCTTCCCTAGCGGTGGGCTCCTACGAGCAGTACTTC. It is translated as CSASLAVGSYEQYF.

The chain joins TRBV7-9 to TRBJ1-1; D gene unclear. The germline V and J ends were trimmed by 6 bases and 6 bases, with 14 bases remaining between them. The CDR3 loop spans 13 amino acids. Germline lookup yields CDR1 SEHNR and CDR2 FQNEAQ (reference sequence). CDR3 residues: CASSTPEGSEAFF. Here the CDR3 DNA reads TGTGCCAGCAGTACGCCAGAAGGTTCTGAAGCTTTCTTT.

Turning to this clonotype: One end of the junction varies from germline; a read error may be responsible. The DNA for the CDR3 is TGTGCCAGCGGCTTAGGACTAGCGGGAGGCGGGGAGCTGTTTTTT. It yields the protein CASGLGLAGGGELFF. This sequence joins TRBV11-3 and TRBJ2-2, with 14 bases fitting TRBD2. From germline, CDR1 is SGHNT and CDR2 YENEEA. CDR3 size: 15 residues.

The sample holds many counts of this clonotype. The chain joins TRBV30 to TRBJ1-1; D not resolved. Trimming pared 0 bases from V and 1 base from J, leaving 9 bases between. This CDR3 spans 14 amino acids. CDR1 and CDR2 from the germline V gene are GTSNPN and SVGIG (reference sequence). Here the CDR3 DNA reads TGTGCCTGGAGTGTACTTCCGGGGAACACTGAAGCTTTCTTT. Its protein is CAWSVLPGNTEAFF.

The sample holds one count of this clonotype. V is TRBV29-1 and J is TRBJ2-7; D might be TRBD1 (6 bases). CDR1 is SQVTM and CDR2 is ANQGSEA in the germline V gene. The CDR3 contains 13 residues. V gave up 8 bases and J gave up 4 bases, with 18 bases separating them. The CDR3 loop is CSQRGQIDYEQYF. In DNA form, the CDR3 reads TGCAGCCAGAGGGGACAAATCGATTACGAGCAGTACTTC.

This clonotype was seen more than once but under ten times. V is TRBV6-4 and J is TRBJ1-2; D not resolved. Germline V gene lookup returns CDR1 MRHNA and CDR2 SNTAGT. CDR3 length: 12 residues. V shed 3 bases and J shed 6 bases, with 8 bases lying between them. The CDR3 DNA is TGTGCCAGCAGTGATTGGAGGGATGGCTACACCTTC. Protein: CASSDWRDGYTF.

The chain couples TRBV12-3 or TRBV12-4 to TRBJ2-7, with TRBD1 matching 9 bases. Germline trimming cut 6 bases from V and 5 bases from J; bases unmatched to any gene: 8. The CDR3 spans 14 residues. The CDR3 reads CASSAGTGNDEQYF. Here the CDR3 DNA reads TGTGCCAGCAGCGCCGGGACAGGGAATGACGAGCAGTACTTC.

Comment on this clonotype: The conserved phenylalanine or tryptophan normally closing the CDR3 is absent here, so this likely arose from a read error. The chain has TRBV5-6 and TRBJ2-1; D unresolved. In germline, CDR1 is SGHDT, CDR2 YYEEEE. The CDR3 loop spans 11 amino acids. CDR3 DNA sequence: TGTGCCAGCAGCTTTCGCAATGAACAGTTCTTA. The encoded protein is CASSFRNEQFL.

In this sample, this clonotype turned up many times. This rearrangement joins TRBV28 to TRBJ2-5, with a tentative D call TRBD1 (5 bases). Trimming stripped 4 bases from V and 3 bases from J, with 15 bases between. The CDR3 has 15 residues. CDR1 and CDR2 (germline): MDHEN, SYDVKM. For the CDR3, the DNA is TGTGCCAGCAGTTCCCGCGTTAGCAGGGAAGAGACCCAGTACTTC. It specifies CASSSRVSREETQYF.

The chain uses TRBV7-3 and TRBJ2-3, with D perhaps TRBD1 or TRBD2 (6 bases each). V was clipped by 2 bases and J by 2 bases, with 23 bases between them. CDR1 and CDR2 from the germline V gene are SGHTA and FQGTGA. The CDR3 contains 19 residues. CDR3: CASSLGGQGMDGYTDTQYF. Here the CDR3 DNA reads TGTGCCAGCAGCTTAGGGGGGCAGGGCATGGATGGCTACACAGATACGCAGTATTTT.

A remark on this clonotype: The missing conserved phenylalanine or tryptophan at the end of this CDR3 makes a read error likely. The DNA is left out, because the CDR3 cannot be placed on it with certainty; the CDR3 is given as TCRdb lists it. V is TRBV12-5 and J is TRBJ2-3; the table's TRBD1 call for D was not verified on the DNA. The CDR3 numbers 12 amino acids, ends counted. Looked up from germline, CDR1 is LGHNT and CDR2 is FRNRAP. The CDR3 sequence: CASGLGGRTGHY.

Regarding this clonotype: A much larger clone differs from this one at a single base, so this may be a read error. The V gene is TRBV7-9, the J gene TRBJ2-7; 7 nucleotides match TRBD1. Germline V gene lookup returns CDR1 SEHNR and CDR2 FQNEAQ (reference sequence). This CDR3 comprises 15 residues. The DNA of the CDR3 is TGTGCCGGCAGCCAGGACAGGCCTACCCCCTACGAGCAGTACTTC. Translating it yields CAGSQDRPTPYEQYF. The entire variable domain, with the rest obtained from reference TRBV7-9 and TRBJ2-7, is as follows: DTGVSQNPRHKITKRGQNVTFRCDPISEHNRLYWYRQTLGQGPEFLTYFQNEAQLEKSRLLSDRFSAERPKGSFSTLEIQRTEQGDSAMYLCAGSQDRPTPYEQYFGPGTRLTVT.

The chain couples TRBV5-1 to TRBJ2-1; TRBD2 might be the D (6 bases). V dropped 9 bases and J dropped 2 bases, with 18 bases sitting between them. CDR1 SGHRS and CDR2 YFSETQ come from the germline V gene. The CDR3 consists of 15 residues. Here the CDR3 reads CATRRAVTPYNEQFF. DNA for the CDR3: TGCGCCACCCGGAGGGCGGTCACGCCCTACAATGAGCAGTTCTTC.

This clonotype came up many times. The chain uses TRBV9 and TRBJ2-2; maybe TRBD1 (5 bases). V dropped 4 bases and J dropped 6 bases, with 16 bases sitting between them. Germline CDR1 reads SGDLS; CDR2 reads YYNGEE. This CDR3 comprises 15 residues. The DNA for the CDR3 is TGTGCCAGCAGCCCCAGCTCAGGGTTACCCGGGGAGCTGTTTTTT. Protein sequence: CASSPSSGLPGELFF. Full variable domain (rest looked up from reference TRBV9 and TRBJ2-2): DSGVTQTPKHLITATGQRVTLRCSPRSGDLSVYWYQQSLDQGLQFLIQYYNGEERAKGNILERFSAQQFPDLHSELNLSSLELGDSALYFCASSPSSGLPGELFFGEGSRLTVL.

At least ten counts were recorded for this clonotype. The rearrangement links TRBV6-1 to TRBJ2-1, with D hard to call. With 7 bases removed from V and 5 bases from J, the gap between germline ends came to 12 bases. Germline V CDR1 and CDR2: MNHNS, SASEGT. The CDR3 spans 13 residues. The CDR3 DNA follows: TGTGCCAGCACAGGTTTCTTAAACAATGAGCAGTTCTTC. It translates to CASTGFLNNEQFF.

Of note for this clonotype: Possible read error: a much larger clone is one base away. The gene calls are TRBV2 and TRBJ2-4; 7 bases are a match to TRBD1. CDR1 and CDR2 from the germline V gene are SNHLY and FYNNEI. V trimming: 5 bases; J trimming: 8 bases; junction bases outside the gene matches: 15. This CDR3 comprises 16 residues. The CDR3 DNA reads TGTGCCAGCAGTAACTTCTTAGGGGGCGCGAGGGACATTCAGTACTTC. Its protein is CASSNFLGGARDIQYF.

CDR3 DNA sequence: TGTGCCAGCAGCGTAGGCGGCGGGAGGGCTAATGAAAAACTGTTTTTT. Protein: CASSVGGGRANEKLFF. The gene calls are TRBV9 and TRBJ1-4; no reliable D call. Germline-derived CDR1 and CDR2 are SGDLS and YYNGEE. CDR3 length: 16 amino acids. V gave up 0 bases and J gave up 3 bases, with 12 bases separating them.

This clonotype was recorded many times. The chain links TRBV7-3 to TRBJ2-1; 11 nucleotides match TRBD2. The CDR3 spans 19 residues. With 2 bases clipped from V and 4 bases from J, the junction kept 13 bases outside the gene matches. Germline V gene lookup returns CDR1 SGHTA and CDR2 FQGTGA. This CDR3 is CASSLELAGVSAGYNEQFF. The DNA for the CDR3 is TGTGCCAGCAGCTTAGAACTAGCGGGAGTCTCCGCTGGGTACAATGAGCAGTTCTTC.

The rearrangement joins TRBV20-1 to TRBJ1-1, with 7 positions matching TRBD1. The CDR3 is 12 residues long. Germline loops: CDR1 DFQATT, CDR2 SNEGSKA (reference sequence). The J segment lost 3 bases and the V segment lost 3 bases, leaving 1 base of the junction unmatched. CDR3: CSASQGDTEAFF. The CDR3 coding sequence is TGCAGTGCTAGCCAGGGGGACACTGAAGCTTTCTTT.

This clonotype was counted a single time. The J gene is TRBJ1-2, the V gene TRBV12-3 or TRBV12-4; no clear D. V lost 5 bases, J lost 8 bases, and 15 bases lay in between. The length of the CDR3 is 13 residues. Written as DNA, the CDR3 is TGTGCCAGCAGTCCGACGCCGGCTATGGGCTACACCTTC. This sequence encodes CASSPTPAMGYTF.